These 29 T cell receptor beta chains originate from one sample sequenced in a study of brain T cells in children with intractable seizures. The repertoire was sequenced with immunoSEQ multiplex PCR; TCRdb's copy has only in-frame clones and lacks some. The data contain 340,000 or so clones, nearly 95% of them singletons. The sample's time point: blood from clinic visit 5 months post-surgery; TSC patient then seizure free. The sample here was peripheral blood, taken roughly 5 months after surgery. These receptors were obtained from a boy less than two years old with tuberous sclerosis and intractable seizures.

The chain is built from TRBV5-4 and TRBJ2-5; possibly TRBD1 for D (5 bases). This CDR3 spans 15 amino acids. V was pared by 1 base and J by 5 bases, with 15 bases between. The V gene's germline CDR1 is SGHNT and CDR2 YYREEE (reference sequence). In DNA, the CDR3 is TGTGCCAGCAGCTTGCTTTCGTTAGCAGGGGAGACCCAGTACTTC. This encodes CASSLLSLAGETQYF. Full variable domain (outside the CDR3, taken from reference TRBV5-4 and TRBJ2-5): ETGVTQSPTHLIKTRGQQVTLRCSSQSGHNTVSWYQQALGQGPQFIFQYYREEENGRGNFPPRFSGLQFPNYSSELNVNALELDDSALYLCASSLLSLAGETQYFGPGTRLLVL.

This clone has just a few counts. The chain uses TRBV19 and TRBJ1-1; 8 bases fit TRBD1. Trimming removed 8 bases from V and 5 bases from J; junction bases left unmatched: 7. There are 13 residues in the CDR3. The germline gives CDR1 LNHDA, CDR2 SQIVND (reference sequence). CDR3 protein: CASSPDRDTEAFF. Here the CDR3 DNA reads TGTGCCAGTTCACCGGACAGGGATACTGAAGCTTTCTTT.

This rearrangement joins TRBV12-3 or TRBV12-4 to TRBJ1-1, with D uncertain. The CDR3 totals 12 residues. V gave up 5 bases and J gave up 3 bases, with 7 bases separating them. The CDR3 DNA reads TGTGCCAGCAGTACAAGCTACACTGAAGCTTTCTTT. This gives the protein CASSTSYTEAFF.

CDR3 sequence: CASSLVRGFPEAFF. CDR3 sequence (DNA): TGTGCCAGCAGTTTAGTGAGGGGATTTCCTGAAGCTTTCTTT. The chain combines TRBV27 with TRBJ1-1; perhaps TRBD1 as D (5 bases). CDR1 MNHEY and CDR2 SMNVEV come from the germline V gene (reference sequence). Trimming removed 2 bases at V and 6 bases at J, with 13 bases between. The CDR3 has 14 amino acids.

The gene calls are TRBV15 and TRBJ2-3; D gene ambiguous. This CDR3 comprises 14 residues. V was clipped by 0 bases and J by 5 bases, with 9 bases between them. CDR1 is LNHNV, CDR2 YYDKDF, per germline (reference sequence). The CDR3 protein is CATSRDHSQDTQYF. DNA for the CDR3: TGTGCCACCAGCAGAGATCATTCGCAAGATACGCAGTATTTT.

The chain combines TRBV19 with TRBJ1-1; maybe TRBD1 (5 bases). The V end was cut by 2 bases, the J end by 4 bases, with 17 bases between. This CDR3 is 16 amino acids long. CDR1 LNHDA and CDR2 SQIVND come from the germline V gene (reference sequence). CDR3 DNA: TGTGCCAGTAGTATATTTTTAGCAGGGTCGGTCACTGAAGCTTTCTTT. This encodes CASSIFLAGSVTEAFF.

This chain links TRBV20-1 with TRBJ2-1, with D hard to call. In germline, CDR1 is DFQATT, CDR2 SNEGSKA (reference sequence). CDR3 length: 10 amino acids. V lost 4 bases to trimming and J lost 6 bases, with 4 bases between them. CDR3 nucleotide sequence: TGCAGTGCTACGGTCAATGAGCAGTTCTTC. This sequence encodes CSATVNEQFF.

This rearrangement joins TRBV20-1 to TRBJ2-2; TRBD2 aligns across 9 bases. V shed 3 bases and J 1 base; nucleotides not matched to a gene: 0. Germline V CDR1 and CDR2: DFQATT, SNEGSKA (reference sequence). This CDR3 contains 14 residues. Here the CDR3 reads CSASSGRNTGELFF. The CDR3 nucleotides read TGCAGTGCTAGTAGCGGGAGGAACACCGGGGAGCTGTTTTTT.

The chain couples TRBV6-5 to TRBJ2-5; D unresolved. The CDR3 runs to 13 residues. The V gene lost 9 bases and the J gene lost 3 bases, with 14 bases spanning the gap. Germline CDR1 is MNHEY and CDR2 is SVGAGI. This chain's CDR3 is CASGRAHEETQYF. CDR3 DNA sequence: TGTGCCAGTGGCCGGGCTCATGAAGAGACCCAGTACTTC.

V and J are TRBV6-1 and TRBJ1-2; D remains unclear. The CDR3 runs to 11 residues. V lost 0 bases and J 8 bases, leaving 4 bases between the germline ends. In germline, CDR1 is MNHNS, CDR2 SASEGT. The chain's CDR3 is CASSEAPGYTF. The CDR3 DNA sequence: TGTGCCAGCAGTGAAGCCCCCGGCTACACCTTC.

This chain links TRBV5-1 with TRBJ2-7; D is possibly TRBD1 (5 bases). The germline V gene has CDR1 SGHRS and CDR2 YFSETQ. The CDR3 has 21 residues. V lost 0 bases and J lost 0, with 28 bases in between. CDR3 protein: CASSLVGRIGAGLLSSYEQYF. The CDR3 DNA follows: TGCGCCAGCAGCTTGGTCGGACGGATTGGGGCAGGGCTCCTTTCCTCCTACGAGCAGTACTTC.

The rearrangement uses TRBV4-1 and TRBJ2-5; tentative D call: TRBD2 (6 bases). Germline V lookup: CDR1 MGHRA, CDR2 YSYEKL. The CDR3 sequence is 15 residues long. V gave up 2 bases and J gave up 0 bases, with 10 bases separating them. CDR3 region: CASSQRSGYQETQYF. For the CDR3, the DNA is TGCGCCAGCAGCCAAAGGAGCGGGTACCAAGAGACCCAGTACTTC.

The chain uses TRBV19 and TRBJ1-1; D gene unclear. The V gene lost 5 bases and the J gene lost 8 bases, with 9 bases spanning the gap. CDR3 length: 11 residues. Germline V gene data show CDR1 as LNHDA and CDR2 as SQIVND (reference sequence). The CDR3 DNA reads TGTGCCAGTAGTGGGTCCCTAGAAGCTTTCTTT. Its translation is CASSGSLEAFF.

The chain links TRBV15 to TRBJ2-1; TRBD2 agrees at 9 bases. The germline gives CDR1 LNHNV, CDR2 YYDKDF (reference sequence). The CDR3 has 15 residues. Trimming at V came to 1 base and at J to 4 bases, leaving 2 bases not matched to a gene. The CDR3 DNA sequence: TGTGCCACCAGCAGAGGCGGGAGGGTTTACAATGAGCAGTTCTTC. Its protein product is CATSRGGRVYNEQFF.

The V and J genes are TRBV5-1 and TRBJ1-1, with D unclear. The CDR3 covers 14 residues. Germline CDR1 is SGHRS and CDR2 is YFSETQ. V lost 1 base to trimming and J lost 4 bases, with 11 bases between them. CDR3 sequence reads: CASSLHTVGTEAFF. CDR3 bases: TGCGCCAGCAGCTTGCACACGGTGGGCACTGAAGCTTTCTTT.

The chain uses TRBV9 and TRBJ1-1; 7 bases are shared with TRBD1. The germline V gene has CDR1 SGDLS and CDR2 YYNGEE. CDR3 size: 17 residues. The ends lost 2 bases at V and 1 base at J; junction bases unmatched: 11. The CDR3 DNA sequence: TGTGCCAGCAGCGTCATCGAGGGGGCCTCGTGGAACACTGAAGCTTTCTTT. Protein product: CASSVIEGASWNTEAFF.

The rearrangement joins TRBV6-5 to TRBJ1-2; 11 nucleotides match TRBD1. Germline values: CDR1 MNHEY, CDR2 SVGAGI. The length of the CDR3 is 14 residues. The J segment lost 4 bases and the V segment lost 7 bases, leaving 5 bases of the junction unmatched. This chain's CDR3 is CASTRTGGGYGYTF. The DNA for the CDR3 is TGTGCCAGCACCCGGACAGGGGGCGGCTATGGCTACACCTTC.

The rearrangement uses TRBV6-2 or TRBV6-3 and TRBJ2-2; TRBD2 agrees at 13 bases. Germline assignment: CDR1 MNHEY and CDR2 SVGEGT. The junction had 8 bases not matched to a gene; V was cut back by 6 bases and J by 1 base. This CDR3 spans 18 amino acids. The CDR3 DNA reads TGTGCCAGCAGCCCGTACGGACTAGCGGGAGAGAACACCGGGGAGCTGTTTTTT. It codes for CASSPYGLAGENTGELFF.

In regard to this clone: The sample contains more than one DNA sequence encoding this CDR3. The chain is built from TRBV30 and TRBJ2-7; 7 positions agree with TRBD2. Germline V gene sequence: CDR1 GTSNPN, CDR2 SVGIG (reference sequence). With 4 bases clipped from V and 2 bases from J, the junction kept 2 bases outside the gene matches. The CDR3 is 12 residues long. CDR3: CAWTSGTYEQYF. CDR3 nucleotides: TGTGCCTGGACTAGCGGAACCTACGAGCAGTACTTC.

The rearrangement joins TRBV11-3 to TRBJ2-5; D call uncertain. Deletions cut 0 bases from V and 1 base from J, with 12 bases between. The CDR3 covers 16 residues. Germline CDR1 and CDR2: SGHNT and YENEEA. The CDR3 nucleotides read TGTGCCAGCAGCTTAGATCGAGACTTAATCCAAGAGACCCAGTACTTC. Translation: CASSLDRDLIQETQYF.

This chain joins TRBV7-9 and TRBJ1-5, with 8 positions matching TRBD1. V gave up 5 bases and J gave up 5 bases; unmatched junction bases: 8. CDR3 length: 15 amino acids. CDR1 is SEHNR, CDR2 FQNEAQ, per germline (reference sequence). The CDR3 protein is CASSQGQAPDQPQHF. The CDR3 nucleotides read TGTGCCAGCAGCCAGGGACAGGCGCCCGATCAGCCCCAGCATTTT. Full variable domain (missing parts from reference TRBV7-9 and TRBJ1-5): DTGVSQNPRHKITKRGQNVTFRCDPISEHNRLYWYRQTLGQGPEFLTYFQNEAQLEKSRLLSDRFSAERPKGSFSTLEIQRTEQGDSAMYLCASSQGQAPDQPQHFGDGTRLSIL.

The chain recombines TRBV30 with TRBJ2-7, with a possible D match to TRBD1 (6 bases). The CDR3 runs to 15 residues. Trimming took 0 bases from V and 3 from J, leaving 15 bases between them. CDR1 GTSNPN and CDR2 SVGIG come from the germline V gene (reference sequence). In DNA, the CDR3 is TGTGCCTGGAGTGTAGGACGACAGGCAAACTACGAGCAGTACTTC. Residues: CAWSVGRQANYEQYF.

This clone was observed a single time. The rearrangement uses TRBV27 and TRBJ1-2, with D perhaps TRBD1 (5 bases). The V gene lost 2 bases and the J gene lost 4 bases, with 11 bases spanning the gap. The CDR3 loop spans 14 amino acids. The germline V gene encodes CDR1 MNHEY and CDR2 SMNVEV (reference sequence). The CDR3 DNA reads TGTGCCAGCAGTTTAGGGGACGTAGGCTATGGCTACACCTTC. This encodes CASSLGDVGYGYTF.

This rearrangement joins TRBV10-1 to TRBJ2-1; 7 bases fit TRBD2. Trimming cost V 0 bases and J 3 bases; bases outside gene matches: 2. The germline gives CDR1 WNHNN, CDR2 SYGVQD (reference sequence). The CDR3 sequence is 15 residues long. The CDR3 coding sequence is TGCGCCAGCAGTGAGTCGTGGGACTACTACAATGAGCAGTTCTTC. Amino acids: CASSESWDYYNEQFF.

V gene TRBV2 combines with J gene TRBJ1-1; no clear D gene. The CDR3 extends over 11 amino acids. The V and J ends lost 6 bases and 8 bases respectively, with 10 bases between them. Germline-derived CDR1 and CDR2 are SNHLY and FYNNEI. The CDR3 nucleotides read TGTGCCAGCAGCGCTTTGGTAGAAGCTTTCTTT. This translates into CASSALVEAFF.

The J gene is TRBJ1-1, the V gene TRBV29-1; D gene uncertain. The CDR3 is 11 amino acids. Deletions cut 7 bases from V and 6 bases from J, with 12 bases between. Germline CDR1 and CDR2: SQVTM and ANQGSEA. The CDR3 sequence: CSGSVFAEAFF. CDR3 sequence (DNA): TGCAGCGGATCGGTATTCGCTGAAGCTTTCTTT.

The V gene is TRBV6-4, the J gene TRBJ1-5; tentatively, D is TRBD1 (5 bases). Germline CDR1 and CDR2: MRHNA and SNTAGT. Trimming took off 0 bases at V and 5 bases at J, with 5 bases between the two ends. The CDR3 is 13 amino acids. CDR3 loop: CASSDSGDQPQHF. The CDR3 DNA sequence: TGTGCCAGCAGTGACTCGGGGGATCAGCCCCAGCATTTT.

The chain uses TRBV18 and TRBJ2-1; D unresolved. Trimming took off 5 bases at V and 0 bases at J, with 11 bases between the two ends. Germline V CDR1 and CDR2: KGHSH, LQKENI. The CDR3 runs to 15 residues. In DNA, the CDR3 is TGTGCCAGCTCAGTCGGGCTGAGCTCCTACAATGAGCAGTTCTTC. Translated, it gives CASSVGLSSYNEQFF.

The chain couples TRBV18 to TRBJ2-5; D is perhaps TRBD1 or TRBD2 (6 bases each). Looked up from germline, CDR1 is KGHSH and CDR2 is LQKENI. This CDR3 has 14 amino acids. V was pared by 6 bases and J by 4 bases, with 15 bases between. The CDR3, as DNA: TGTGCCAGCTCCTCGGGGGCGAGTGGAGAGACCCAGTACTTC. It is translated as CASSSGASGETQYF.